A selection of T cell receptor beta chains follows, all from one sample in a study of blood T cell repertoires in COVID-19. The protocol was immunoSEQ multiplex PCR, while the TCRdb copy is restricted to in-frame clones and leaves out a portion. The sample shows 53,000 or so clones, about 75% of them seen only once. Source material: peripheral blood. These receptors all come from a man in his fifties with active or convalescent COVID-19. CDR3s include the opening cysteine and the closing phenylalanine or tryptophan. The D gene is left open where the match is weak. Only part of the rows carry a size: once, few, many, or a class if the clone is expanded.

v_gene	abundance	j_gene	d_gene	CDR3aa	CDR3nt
TRBV19	NA	TRBJ2-1	TRBD2	CASSTLAGVSNEQFF	TGTGCCAGTAGTACCCTAGCGGGAGTAAGTAATGAGCAGTTCTTC
TRBV7-8	NA	TRBJ2-2	TRBD1	CASSFRSGTGGSGELFF	TGTGCCAGCAGCTTTAGATCCGGGACAGGGGGCTCTGGGGAGCTGTTTTTT
TRBV20-1	NA	TRBJ1-2	NA	CSAAQGYGYTF	TGCAGTGCGGCGCAGGGATATGGCTACACCTTC
TRBV12-3/TRBV12-4	NA	TRBJ2-1	TRBD2	CATGTSGVNEQFF	TGTGCCACCGGGACTAGCGGTGTAAATGAGCAGTTCTTC
TRBV9	NA	TRBJ1-3	TRBD1	CASSVGGTGSNTIYF	TGTGCCAGCAGCGTAGGCGGGACAGGGAGCAACACCATATATTTT
TRBV12-5	NA	TRBJ2-3	TRBD2	CASAPRGGGKSTDTQYF	TGTGCTAGTGCTCCCCGGGGGGGAGGGAAGAGCACAGATACGCAGTATTTT
TRBV12-5	once	TRBJ2-3	NA	CASGPGLQATPDTQYF	TGTGCTAGTGGTCCAGGGTTACAGGCCACTCCAGATACGCAGTATTTT
TRBV6-1	NA	TRBJ1-2	NA	CASSDSGGGYGYTF	TGTGCCAGCAGTGATTCCGGGGGTGGATACGGCTACACCTTC
TRBV10-1	NA	TRBJ1-1	NA	CATLYGARAGPGTEAFF	TGCGCCACCCTATACGGCGCGAGGGCAGGCCCGGGAACTGAAGCTTTCTTT
TRBV28	NA	TRBJ1-5	NA	CASRPPTGLNQPQHF	TGTGCCAGCAGACCCCCTACAGGGCTAAATCAGCCCCAGCATTTT
TRBV24-1	NA	TRBJ2-1	TRBD1	CATSDRDRGHNEQFF	TGTGCCACCAGTGATAGAGACAGGGGCCATAATGAGCAGTTCTTC
TRBV2	NA	TRBJ2-1	NA	CASSEEGVYNEQFF	TGTGCCAGCAGTGAAGAGGGGGTCTACAATGAGCAGTTCTTC
TRBV2	few	TRBJ2-4	NA	CASSERQGLAKNIQYF	TGTGCCAGCAGTGAACGGCAGGGGCTAGCCAAAAACATTCAGTACTTC
TRBV12-3/TRBV12-4	NA	TRBJ2-3	NA	CASGRVWDTQYF	TGTGCCAGCGGCCGTGTCTGGGATACGCAGTATTTT
TRBV5-1	NA	TRBJ1-5	NA	CASSLGGDIGNQPQHF	TGCGCCAGCAGCTTGGGAGGGGACATTGGCAATCAGCCCCAGCATTTT
TRBV30	NA	TRBJ2-3	NA	CAWSPRVLLGLDTQYF	TGTGCCTGGAGCCCTCGGGTTCTTTTGGGACTGGATACGCAGTATTTT
TRBV7-7	NA	TRBJ2-1	TRBD2	CASSRTSGSRNEQFF	TGTGCCAGCAGCCGCACTAGCGGGAGTAGGAATGAGCAGTTCTTC
TRBV29-1	few	TRBJ1-5	NA	CSVQGQDQPQHF	TGCAGCGTGCAGGGTCAGGATCAGCCCCAGCATTTT
TRBV20-1	NA	TRBJ2-2	NA	CSASKDWGLAGELFF	TGCAGTGCTAGTAAGGATTGGGGGCTGGCCGGGGAGCTGTTTTTT
TRBV2	few	TRBJ2-7	NA	CASTRLAYEQYF	TGTGCCAGCACGAGGCTAGCCTACGAGCAGTACTTC
TRBV6-4	NA	TRBJ2-1	TRBD2	CASSDSGTSGVNEQFF	TGTGCCAGCAGTGACTCCGGGACTAGCGGGGTAAATGAGCAGTTCTTC
TRBV10-2	NA	TRBJ2-3	TRBD1	CASSRQGRTDTQYF	TGCGCCAGCAGTCGACAGGGGCGGACAGATACGCAGTATTTT
TRBV2	NA	TRBJ2-2	NA	CASIPRAGEATGELFF	TGTGCCAGCATTCCGAGAGCGGGTGAAGCGACCGGGGAGCTGTTTTTT
TRBV9	once	TRBJ2-2	NA	CASSVLPSRTGELFF	TGTGCCAGCAGCGTACTTCCTAGTCGGACCGGGGAGCTGTTTTTT
TRBV13	few	TRBJ2-2	TRBD1	CASSLVRTGRTGELFF	TGTGCCAGCAGCTTAGTTCGGACAGGGCGTACCGGGGAGCTGTTTTTT
TRBV19	NA	TRBJ1-5	NA	CASREKGGYSNQPQHF	TGTGCCAGTAGGGAAAAGGGGGGGTATAGCAATCAGCCCCAGCATTTT
TRBV18	NA	TRBJ1-6	NA	CASSPRALGRSYNSPLHF	TGTGCCAGCTCACCACGGGCTTTGGGCCGGTCCTATAATTCACCCCTCCACTTT
TRBV5-1	NA	TRBJ2-2	NA	CASSSRESADTGELFF	TGCGCCAGCAGCTCCCGGGAGAGCGCCGACACCGGGGAGCTGTTTTTT
TRBV19	NA	TRBJ1-2	NA	CASWGGGGPTTYGYTF	TGTGCCAGTTGGGGCGGCGGGGGGCCCACTACCTATGGCTACACCTTC
TRBV10-1	few	TRBJ1-1	TRBD1	CASSDRDSRTEAFF	TGCGCCAGCAGTGACCGGGACAGTCGGACTGAAGCTTTCTTT
TRBV5-6	NA	TRBJ1-3	NA	CASSLGQNSGNTIYF	TGTGCCAGCAGCTTAGGACAGAACTCTGGAAACACCATATATTTT
TRBV7-8	NA	TRBJ2-1	NA	CASSGGQSINNEQFF	TGTGCCAGCAGCGGAGGACAGTCGATTAACAATGAGCAGTTCTTC
TRBV5-1	many	TRBJ2-2	NA	CASSLAPGSGTGELFF	TGCGCCAGCAGCTTGGCACCCGGGTCGGGCACCGGGGAGCTGTTTTTT
TRBV5-6	once	TRBJ1-3	NA	CASSFSGSRAVGNTIYF	TGTGCCAGCAGCTTTTCGGGGAGTAGGGCGGTCGGAAACACCATATATTTT
TRBV30	NA	TRBJ2-7	NA	CAWSVQRDEQYF	TGTGCCTGGAGTGTACAGAGAGACGAGCAGTACTTC
TRBV7-7	few	TRBJ2-5	NA	CASSRDSPPGETQYF	TGTGCTAGCAGCCGTGACAGCCCCCCAGGGGAGACCCAGTACTTC
TRBV5-1	NA	TRBJ1-1	NA	CASREEGLITEAFF	TGCGCCAGCAGAGAAGAGGGTTTGATCACTGAAGCTTTCTTT
TRBV7-3	NA	TRBJ1-2	TRBD1	CASSPGQGPAYGYTF	TGTGCCAGCAGTCCGGGACAGGGCCCCGCATATGGCTACACCTTC
TRBV5-1	NA	TRBJ2-3	TRBD1	CASSVQTGASNTQYF	TGCGCCAGCAGCGTTCAGACAGGGGCATCGAATACGCAGTATTTT
TRBV18	few	TRBJ1-6	NA	CASSGADNSPLHF	TGTGCCAGCTCAGGGGCCGATAATTCACCCCTCCACTTT
TRBV6-4	NA	TRBJ1-6	NA	CASREDRFPLHF	TGTGCCAGCAGGGAGGACAGATTTCCCCTCCACTTT
TRBV7-2	NA	TRBJ2-7	TRBD2	CASSLGVRLAGYEQYF	TGTGCCAGCAGCTTAGGGGTGCGACTAGCGGGCTACGAGCAGTACTTC
TRBV2	NA	TRBJ2-1	NA	CASSDMYNEQFF	TGTGCCAGCAGTGATATGTACAATGAGCAGTTCTTC